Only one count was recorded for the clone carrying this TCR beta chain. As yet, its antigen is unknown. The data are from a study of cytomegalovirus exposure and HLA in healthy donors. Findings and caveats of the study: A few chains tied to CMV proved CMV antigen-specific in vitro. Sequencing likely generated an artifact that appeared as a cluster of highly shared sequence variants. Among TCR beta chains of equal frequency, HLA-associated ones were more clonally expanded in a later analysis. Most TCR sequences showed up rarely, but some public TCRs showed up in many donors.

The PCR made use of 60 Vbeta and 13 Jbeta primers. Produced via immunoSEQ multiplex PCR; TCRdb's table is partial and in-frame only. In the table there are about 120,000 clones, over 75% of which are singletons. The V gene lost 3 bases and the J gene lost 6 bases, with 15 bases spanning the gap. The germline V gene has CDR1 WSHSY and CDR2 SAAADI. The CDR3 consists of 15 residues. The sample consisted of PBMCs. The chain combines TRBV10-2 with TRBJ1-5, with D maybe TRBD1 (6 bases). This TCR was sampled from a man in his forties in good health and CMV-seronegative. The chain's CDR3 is CASSEQGLRGQPQHF. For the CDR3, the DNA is TGCGCCAGCAGTGAACAGGGCCTTCGAGGTCAGCCCCAGCATTTT.